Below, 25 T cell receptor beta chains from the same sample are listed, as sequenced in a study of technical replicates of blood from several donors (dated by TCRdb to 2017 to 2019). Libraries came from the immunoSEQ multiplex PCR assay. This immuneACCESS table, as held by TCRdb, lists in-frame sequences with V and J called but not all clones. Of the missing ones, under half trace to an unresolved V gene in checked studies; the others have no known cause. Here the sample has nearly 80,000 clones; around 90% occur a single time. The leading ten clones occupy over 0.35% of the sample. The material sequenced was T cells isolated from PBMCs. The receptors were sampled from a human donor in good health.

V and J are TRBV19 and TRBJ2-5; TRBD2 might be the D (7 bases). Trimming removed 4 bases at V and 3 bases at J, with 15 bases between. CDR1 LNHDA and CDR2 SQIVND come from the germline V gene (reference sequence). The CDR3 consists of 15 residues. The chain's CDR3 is CASSRGGRSEETQYF. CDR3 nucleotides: TGTGCCAGTAGTAGGGGGGGGCGATCAGAAGAGACCCAGTACTTC.

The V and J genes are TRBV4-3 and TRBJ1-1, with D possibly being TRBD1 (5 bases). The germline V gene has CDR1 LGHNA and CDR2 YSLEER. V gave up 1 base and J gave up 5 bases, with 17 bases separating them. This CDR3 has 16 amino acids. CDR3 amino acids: CASSQGVYRGGTEAFF. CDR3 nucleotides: TGCGCCAGCAGCCAAGGTGTTTATAGGGGTGGTACTGAAGCTTTCTTT.

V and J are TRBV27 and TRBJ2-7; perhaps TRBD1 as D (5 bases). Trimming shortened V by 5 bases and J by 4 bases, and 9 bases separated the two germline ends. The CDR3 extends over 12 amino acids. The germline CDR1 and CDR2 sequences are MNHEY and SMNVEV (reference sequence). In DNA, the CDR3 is TGTGCCAGCAGTCCGACAGTTTACGAGCAGTACTTC. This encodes CASSPTVYEQYF.

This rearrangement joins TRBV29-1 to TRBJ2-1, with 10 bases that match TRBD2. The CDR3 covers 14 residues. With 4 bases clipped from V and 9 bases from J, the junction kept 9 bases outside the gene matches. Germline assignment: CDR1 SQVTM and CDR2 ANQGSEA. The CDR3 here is CSVVSAGGPIEQFF. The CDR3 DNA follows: TGCAGCGTTGTCTCAGCGGGAGGGCCGATTGAGCAGTTCTTC.

The CDR3 nucleotides read TGCGCCAGCAGCCCGGACAGGTTCACAGATACGCAGTATTTT. Residues: CASSPDRFTDTQYF. The chain employs TRBV5-1 and TRBJ2-3, with 7 bases matching TRBD1. With 4 bases clipped from V and 2 bases from J, the junction kept 4 bases outside the gene matches. Germline CDR1 and CDR2: SGHRS and YFSETQ. This CDR3 has 14 amino acids. Variable domain in full (rest from reference TRBV5-1 and TRBJ2-3): KAGVTQTPRYLIKTRGQQVTLSCSPISGHRSVSWYQQTPGQGLQFLFEYFSETQRNKGNFPGRFSGRQFSNSRSEMNVSTLELGDSALYLCASSPDRFTDTQYFGPGTRLTVL.

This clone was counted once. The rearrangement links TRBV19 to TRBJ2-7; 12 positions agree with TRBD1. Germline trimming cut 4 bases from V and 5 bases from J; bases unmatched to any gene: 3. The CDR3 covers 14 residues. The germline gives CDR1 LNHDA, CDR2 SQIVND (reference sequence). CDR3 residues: CASSKGQGAHEQYF. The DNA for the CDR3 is TGTGCCAGTAGTAAGGGACAGGGGGCGCACGAGCAGTACTTC. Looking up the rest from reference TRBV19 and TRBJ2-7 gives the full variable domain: DGGITQSPKYLFRKEGQNVTLSCEQNLNHDAMYWYRQDPGQGLRLIYYSQIVNDFQKGDIAEGYSVSREKKESFPLTVTSAQKNPTAFYLCASSKGQGAHEQYFGPGTRLTVT.

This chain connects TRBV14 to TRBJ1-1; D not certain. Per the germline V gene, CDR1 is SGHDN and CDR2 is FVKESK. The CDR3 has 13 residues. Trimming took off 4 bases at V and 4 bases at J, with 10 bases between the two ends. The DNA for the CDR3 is TGTGCCAGCAGCCCCTTTGAGGGCACTGAAGCTTTCTTT. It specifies CASSPFEGTEAFF. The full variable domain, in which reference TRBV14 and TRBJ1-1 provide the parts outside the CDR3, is EAGVTQFPSHSVIEKGQTVTLRCDPISGHDNLYWYRRVMGKEIKFLLHFVKESKQDESGMPNNRFLAERTGGTYSTLKVQPAELEDSGVYFCASSPFEGTEAFFGQGTRLTVV.

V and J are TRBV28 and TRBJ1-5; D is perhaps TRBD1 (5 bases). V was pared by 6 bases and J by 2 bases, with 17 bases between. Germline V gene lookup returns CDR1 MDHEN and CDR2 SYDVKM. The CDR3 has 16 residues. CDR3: CASRDNQGLGNQPQHF. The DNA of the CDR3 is TGTGCCAGCAGGGACAACCAGGGACTCGGCAATCAGCCCCAGCATTTT.

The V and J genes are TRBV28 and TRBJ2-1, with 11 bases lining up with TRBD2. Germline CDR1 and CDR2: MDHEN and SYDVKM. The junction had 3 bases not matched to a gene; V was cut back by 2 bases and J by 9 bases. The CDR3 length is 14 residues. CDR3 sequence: CASSLDSGGAEQFF. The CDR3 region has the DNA TGTGCCAGCAGTTTAGATAGCGGGGGGGCTGAGCAGTTCTTC.

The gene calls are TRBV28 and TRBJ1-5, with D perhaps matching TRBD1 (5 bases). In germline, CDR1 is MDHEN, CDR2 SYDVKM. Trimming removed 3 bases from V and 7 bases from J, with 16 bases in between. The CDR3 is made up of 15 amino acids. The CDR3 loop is CASSFPWGIIQPQHF. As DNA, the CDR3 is TGTGCCAGCAGTTTTCCCTGGGGCATCATCCAGCCCCAGCATTTT.

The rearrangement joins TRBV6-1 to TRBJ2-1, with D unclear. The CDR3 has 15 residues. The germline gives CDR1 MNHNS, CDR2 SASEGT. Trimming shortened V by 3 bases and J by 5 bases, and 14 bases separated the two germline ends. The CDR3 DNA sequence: TGTGCCAGCAGTGATGAGCGACCAACGAACAATGAGCAGTTCTTC. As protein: CASSDERPTNNEQFF.

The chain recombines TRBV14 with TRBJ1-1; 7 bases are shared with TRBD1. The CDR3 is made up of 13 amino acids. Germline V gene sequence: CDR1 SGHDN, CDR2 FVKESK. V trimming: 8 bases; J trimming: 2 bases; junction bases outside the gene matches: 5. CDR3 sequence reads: CASGDRLNTEAFF. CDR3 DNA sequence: TGTGCCAGCGGGGACAGACTCAACACTGAAGCTTTCTTT.

Here the CDR3 reads CASSYRREKNEQYF. CDR3 in DNA: TGTGCCAGCAGTTACCGGCGGGAAAAGAACGAGCAGTACTTC. The gene calls are TRBV6-5 and TRBJ2-7; the D gene is possibly TRBD2 (6 bases). V lost 2 bases, J lost 5 bases, and 13 bases lay in between. CDR3 length equals 14 residues. Germline V gene data show CDR1 as MNHEY and CDR2 as SVGAGI.

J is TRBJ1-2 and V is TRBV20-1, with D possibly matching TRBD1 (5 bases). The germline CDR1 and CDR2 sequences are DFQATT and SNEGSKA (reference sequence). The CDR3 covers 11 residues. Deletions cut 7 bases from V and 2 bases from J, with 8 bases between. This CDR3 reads CSGSGNYGYTF. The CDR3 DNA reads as TGCAGTGGGTCAGGGAACTATGGCTACACCTTC.

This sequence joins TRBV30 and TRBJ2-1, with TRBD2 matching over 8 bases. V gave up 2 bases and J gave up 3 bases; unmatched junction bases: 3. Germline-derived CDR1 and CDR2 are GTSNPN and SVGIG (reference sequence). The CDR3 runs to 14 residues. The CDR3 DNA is TGTGCCTGGAGTAGACTAGCGATCTACAATGAGCAGTTCTTC. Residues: CAWSRLAIYNEQFF.

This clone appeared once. In DNA form, the CDR3 reads TGTGCCAGCAGGGGGCCCATCCTTGAGCAGTTCTTC. Encoded protein: CASRGPILEQFF. This sequence joins TRBV28 and TRBJ2-1; D possibly corresponds to TRBD1 (5 bases). This CDR3 contains 12 residues. The germline V gene has CDR1 MDHEN and CDR2 SYDVKM. Deletions cut 6 bases from V and 9 bases from J, with 12 bases between.

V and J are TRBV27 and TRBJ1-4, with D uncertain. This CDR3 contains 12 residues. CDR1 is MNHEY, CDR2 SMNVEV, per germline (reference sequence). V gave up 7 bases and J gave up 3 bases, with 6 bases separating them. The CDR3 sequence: CASMGANEKLFF. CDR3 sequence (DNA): TGTGCCAGCATGGGCGCTAATGAAAAACTGTTTTTT.

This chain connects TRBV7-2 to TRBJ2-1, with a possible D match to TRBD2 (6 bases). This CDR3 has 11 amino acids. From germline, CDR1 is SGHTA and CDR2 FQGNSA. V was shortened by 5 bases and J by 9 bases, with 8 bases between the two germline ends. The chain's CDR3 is CASSLGGEQFF. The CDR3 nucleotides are TGTGCCAGCAGCCTGGGGGGTGAGCAGTTCTTC.

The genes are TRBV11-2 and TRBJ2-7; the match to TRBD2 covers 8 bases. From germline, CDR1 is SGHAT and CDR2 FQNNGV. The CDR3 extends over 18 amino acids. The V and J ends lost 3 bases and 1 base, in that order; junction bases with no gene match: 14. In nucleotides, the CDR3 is TGTGCCAGCAGCTTTCCTGTGACTAGCGCTCCCGCATCCTACGAGCAGTACTTC. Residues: CASSFPVTSAPASYEQYF.

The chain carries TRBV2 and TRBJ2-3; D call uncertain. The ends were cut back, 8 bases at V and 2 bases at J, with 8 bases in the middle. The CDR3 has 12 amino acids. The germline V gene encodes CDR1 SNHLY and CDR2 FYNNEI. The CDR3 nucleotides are TGTGCCAGCGGGCCCCCCACAGATACGCAGTATTTT. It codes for CASGPPTDTQYF.

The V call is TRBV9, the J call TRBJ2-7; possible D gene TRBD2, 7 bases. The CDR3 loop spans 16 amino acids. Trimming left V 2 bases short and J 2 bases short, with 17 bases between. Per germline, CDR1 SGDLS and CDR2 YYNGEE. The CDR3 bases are TGTGCCAGCAGCGTGGGTGGGGGGGCTTCGACCTACGAGCAGTACTTC. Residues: CASSVGGGASTYEQYF.

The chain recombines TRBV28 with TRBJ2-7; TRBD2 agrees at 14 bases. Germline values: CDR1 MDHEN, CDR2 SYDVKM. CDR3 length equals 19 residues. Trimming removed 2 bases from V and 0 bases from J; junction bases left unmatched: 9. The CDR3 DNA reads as TGTGCCAGCAGTTTACCGGGACTAGCGGGAGAAAGGGGCTCCTACGAGCAGTACTTC. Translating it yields CASSLPGLAGERGSYEQYF.

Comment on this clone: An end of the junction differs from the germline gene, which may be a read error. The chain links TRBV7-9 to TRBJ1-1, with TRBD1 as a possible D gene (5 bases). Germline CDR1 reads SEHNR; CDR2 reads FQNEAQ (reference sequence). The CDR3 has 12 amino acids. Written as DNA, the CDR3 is TGTGCCAGCAGCCTAGCGGGACTTGAAGCTTTCTTT. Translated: CASSLAGLEAFF.

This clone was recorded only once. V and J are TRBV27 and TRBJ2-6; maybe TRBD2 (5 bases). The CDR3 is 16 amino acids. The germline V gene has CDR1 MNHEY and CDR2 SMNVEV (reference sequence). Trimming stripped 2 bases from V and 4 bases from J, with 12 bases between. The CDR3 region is CASSLGGWEGANVLTF. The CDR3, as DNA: TGTGCCAGCAGTTTAGGCGGGTGGGAGGGGGCCAACGTCCTGACTTTC.

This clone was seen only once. As DNA, the CDR3 is TGTGCCTGGAGTATTCTAGCGCGGTACAATGAGCAGTTCTTC. It yields the protein CAWSILARYNEQFF. The genes are TRBV30 and TRBJ2-1, with a tentative D call TRBD2 (6 bases). V lost 2 bases and J lost 4, with 12 bases in between. Germline-derived CDR1 and CDR2 are GTSNPN and SVGIG (reference sequence). The CDR3 runs to 14 residues.